Reported below is one T cell receptor (beta chain). The antigen this receptor binds is unknown. The input lacks base qualities; no much larger clone sits a single base away. Other DNA sequences in this sample translate to the same CDR3. Measured from the cysteine to the phenylalanine, the CDR3 is 14 residues long. Kept here is only the CDR3 DNA, which spans 42 bases and is read in frame from base 1. The trim is 0 bases for V and 0 bases for J, with a gap of 7 bases between the germline ends. The germline V gene gives CDR1 as SGDLS and CDR2 as YYNGEE. In total, 666 healthy bone marrow donors made up the cohort. All cohort members were sampled while nominally healthy, although unrecorded immune exposures were likely present. The donor was CMV seropositive and was included in the group of 250 to 350 seropositive cohort members. Every donor gave a peripheral blood sample, and the peripheral blood mononuclear cells from that sample were used for TCR beta sequencing. Genomic DNA extraction from the blood cell samples was performed with the Qiagen DNeasy Blood Extraction Kit.

Library preparation was by the immunoSEQ multiplex PCR assay. A mixture of 60 forward primers for TCR Vbeta segments and 13 reverse primers for TCR Jbeta segments was used in the multiplex PCR. A multiplex PCR assay on genomic DNA amplified the CDR3 region of rearranged TCR beta genes. The Illumina HiSeq System was used to sequence the amplified TCR beta libraries as 87-base-pair reads. The published analysis was carried out like this. In a later analysis, 70 million to 95 million unique TCR beta chains were counted across the approximately 670 repertoires, and around 10 million of these chains were shared by at least two donors. Raw reads were error-corrected and collapsed into unique sequences by a nearest-neighbor algorithm in which closely related sequences were merged to remove PCR and sequencing errors. CDR3 sequences were aligned to IMGT reference sequences to assign V, D and J gene segments. For a sequence to be retained, at least a six-nucleotide match to both a V gene segment and a J gene segment was required. A rearrangement was called productive if the CDR3 had no stop codons and remained in frame with V and J, and every other rearrangement was called non-productive. CDR3 was defined by IMGT convention, running from the second conserved V-encoded cysteine to the conserved J-encoded phenylalanine. Sequences without an unambiguous match to a single V gene segment were excluded from the earlier analysis of approximately 600 of the donors. An earlier analysis of just under 600 of the donors called V segments functional above 56.7% productive rearrangements and segregating when the between-donor standard deviation exceeded 5%. A statistical classification framework was built to diagnose cytomegalovirus status from the catalog of TCR beta chain sequences. V and J gene assignment, in a later analysis, came from comparing TCR nucleotide sequences with IMGT/GENE-DB human TR gene sequences. Using the TCRdist pipeline, a later analysis assigned CDR3 sequences along with most-parsimonious VDJ recombination scenarios. In a later analysis, each TCR beta chain was defined by its CDR3 amino acid sequence together with its V-gene family, and reads without a unique V-gene family were excluded. In a later analysis, some 600 highly shared, low-generation-probability nucleotide sequences were removed to address suspected cross-contamination and a sequencing artifact. In a later analysis, a clonal expansion index for each public chain was calculated from normalized within-repertoire ranks of inferred template counts. In a later analysis, generation probabilities were computed with a VDJ recombination model fitted to out-of-frame rearrangements, and the resulting probabilities were checked against IGoR. Hypergeometric tests were used in a later analysis to score TCR-TCR, TCR-HLA and TCR-CMV co-occurrence, with a repertoire-size bias correction applied to the TCR pairs. In a later analysis, false discovery rates were estimated by permuting HLA or CMV assignments 20 times. A later analysis grouped co-occurring TCRs with DBSCAN, adding TCRdist sequence similarity when clustering within HLA-allele-positive subsets. For co-occurrence clustering, repertoires with fewer than 30,000 or more than 120,000 public chains were excluded, along with roughly 5 repertoires with anomalous nucleotide sharing. Held by TCRdb, this immuneACCESS table contains in-frame sequences only and omits some clones. Under half of the omission traces to an unresolved V gene where checked; the cause of the rest is unknown. V and J calls and clone size are as listed in that table; D and trimming were resolved from the DNA. This sample comprises about 240,000 clones, about 80% of them detected only once. Almost 8% of the sample rests with the top ten.

This entry belongs to a study of cytomegalovirus exposure and HLA in healthy donors listed by TCRdb under 2017. Regarding the research as a whole: An earlier analysis of 550 to 700 of the donors reported 250 to 350 Gb of sequence data and roughly 110 million unique TCR beta sequences from approximately 180 million T cells. An early release covering roughly 600 HLA-typed donors comprised about 310 gigabases of sequencing data and 85 million or so unique TCR sequences. Of the 300 to 500 genotyped donors, less than 90% were placed in the genetic ancestry cluster associated with self-reported Caucasian donors. The study aimed to test whether cataloging public T cell receptors could reveal signatures of past pathogen exposure. The T cell repertoires of about 700 subjects were profiled by immunosequencing and related to cytomegalovirus serostatus. A separate validation cohort of some 130 different subjects was used in addition to the 666-subject first cohort. To predict cytomegalovirus infection status, the study combined high-throughput TCR immunosequencing, statistical association of individual TCRs with disease status, and machine learning. In a later analysis, previously published TCR beta repertoires from some 640 donors were re-analyzed and high-resolution HLA genotyping was added so that TCR occurrence patterns could be studied. Rather than using new phenotypic data, the later analysis identified candidate immune exposures from TCR beta sequences and from how often those sequences occurred across donors. In an earlier analysis of about 590 of the donors, high-throughput TCR beta sequencing was used to judge whether each TCR beta V gene segment behaved as functional or pseudogenic. Alongside the repertoire data, information on donor age, sex, ethnicity and CMV serostatus was compiled. A later genetic analysis took genome-wide SNP genotypes for about 65% of the 666 donors and used that subset as a discovery cohort. All discovery cohort repertoires had been generated using a single sequencing platform. HLA typing included class I and class II loci at four-digit resolution. The number of typed donors differed by locus: about 620-630 for A, B, C, DRB1 and DQB1; approximately 530 for DQA1; 606 for DPA1; and roughly 470 for DPB1. Roughly five DR-DQ haplotypes were handled as single units for association and clustering, since linkage in the cohort was strong. Among roughly 400 genotyped donors of the cohort, an average of around 220,000 unique TCR beta nucleotide sequences was sequenced per donor, of which approximately 18% were non-productive.

The paper's findings and limits, for the study overall: According to a later analysis, most CMV-associated TCR beta chains appeared to be HLA-restricted, and the HLA associations seemed to be driven largely by CMV exposure. Sequencing depth was assumed to be roughly uniform across donors in the presence/absence analyses, though that assumption may not hold. Correlated functional status among segregating V segments might reflect linkage disequilibrium, but an unknown experimental factor could not be ruled out. Immune exposure information for the cohort was limited to CMV serostatus. Because counts were too low, 15 to 20 rarely observed V segments, including chromosome 9 orphons, were excluded from the earlier analysis of 587 of the donors. A later analysis found that TCR association rates varied across HLA loci, with DRB1 alleles showing the most associated TCRs and HLA-C alleles the fewest. A later analysis found that HLA-associated TCR beta chains were more clonally expanded and had lower generation probabilities than equally common non-associated chains. The study listed 164 TCR beta chains as associated with cytomegalovirus. Several of the top co-occurrence clusters appeared to be linked to parvovirus B19, influenza, CMV and Epstein-Barr virus, according to a later analysis. In a later genetic analysis, fewer N-insertions in productive TCRs were reported among donors in an Asian-associated ancestry cluster than the approximately 670-donor mean. Specific HLA alleles were associated with more than 15,000 TCR beta sequences at a false discovery rate of 0.05 in a later analysis. In both the original and validation cohorts, the classifier was reported to diagnose cytomegalovirus status with high specificity and sensitivity. Strong co-occurrence of HLA alleles, especially DR and DQ, made assigning TCR associations to individual alleles difficult. The 87-base-pair reads could not distinguish some IMGT-functional V segments, including TRBV6-2 and TRBV6-3, so those segments were excluded. A group of highly shared sequence variants was considered likely to be a technical artifact of the sequencing pipeline. While some public TCRs were present in many individuals, most TCR sequences turned up only very rarely across donors. In this cohort, only TCR beta chains were sequenced, and detectable features were limited by the absence of alpha or paired-chain data. A further reported finding was that TCR beta sequences accurately predicted the HLA-A and HLA-B alleles for most subjects in the first cohort. HLA typing was unavailable for some donors at each locus, so association tests used only the typed subset. Broadly in line with IMGT annotations, most TCR beta V segments showed up in productive rearrangements about 90% or about 30% of the time in an earlier analysis of under 700 of the donors. V-gene and J-gene trimming of TCR beta chains was associated with a missense DCLRE1C variant in a later genetic analysis, and the association was replicated in an independent cohort. The authors suggested that the approach could potentially be extended to other disease states and immunological phenotypes. In vitro tests confirmed that a few of the cytomegalovirus-associated TCR beta chains recognize cytomegalovirus antigens.

Recombination connected TRBV9 to TRBJ2-7; no confident D gene assignment can be made. Input material: PBMCs. The TCR originated in a woman aged 55-70 years in good health and CMV-seropositive. This receptor carries the CDR3 CASSVGLSSYEQYF. The nucleotides are TGTGCCAGCAGCGTAGGCCTATCCTCCTACGAGCAGTACTTC.